Following are 15 T cell receptor beta chains from one sample sequenced in a study of T-cell reconstitution after alpha-beta-depleted transplantation in children. TCRbeta library preparation incorporated unique molecular identifiers. TCRdb re-analysed the PCR reads in MiXCR, keeping a single row per CDR3 protein. The sample shows approximately 300,000 distinct CDR3 sequences, around 10% of them seen only once. This material consisted of peripheral blood, taken 180 days after TCRalphabeta/CD19-depleted stem cell transplant. The receptors stem from a male patient aged 2 to 10 who had a stem cell transplant for chronic granulomatous disease, so the T cells may come from the graft donor.

This clonotype occurred many times. The chain combines TRBV5-1 with TRBJ2-7; 7 positions match TRBD1. V trimming: 4 bases; J trimming: 3 bases; junction bases outside the gene matches: 7. Germline-derived CDR1 and CDR2 are SGHRS and YFSETQ. This CDR3 region has 14 residues. The CDR3 sequence is CASSLPGQYYEQYF. DNA for the CDR3: TGCGCCAGCAGCCTCCCGGGACAGTACTACGAGCAGTACTTC. The full variable domain, completed using reference TRBV5-1 and TRBJ2-7, is KAGVTQTPRYLIKTRGQQVTLSCSPISGHRSVSWYQQTPGQGLQFLFEYFSETQRNKGNFPGRFSGRQFSNSRSEMNVSTLELGDSALYLCASSLPGQYYEQYFGPGTRLTVT.

This clonotype was detected many times. The chain combines TRBV9 with TRBJ2-7, with TRBD2 matching over 10 bases. The germline V gene encodes CDR1 SGDLS and CDR2 YYNGEE. With 3 bases clipped from V and 5 bases from J, the junction kept 11 bases outside the gene matches. The CDR3 covers 16 residues. The CDR3 here is CASSGTGTSETNEQYF. Written as DNA, the CDR3 is TGTGCCAGCAGCGGTACCGGGACTAGCGAGACCAACGAGCAGTACTTC.

This clonotype has a count of ten or more. The V call is TRBV5-1, the J call TRBJ1-3; TRBD1 aligns across 7 bases. The CDR3 sequence is 15 residues long. V shed 0 bases and J 2 bases; nucleotides not matched to a gene: 2. Germline CDR1 SGHRS, CDR2 YFSETQ. This chain's CDR3 is CASSLAGGTGNTIYF. As DNA, the CDR3 is TGCGCCAGCAGCTTGGCAGGGGGGACTGGAAACACCATATATTTT.

This clonotype was observed at least ten times. The chain has TRBV28 and TRBJ1-4; no clear D. Germline V lookup: CDR1 MDHEN, CDR2 SYDVKM. This CDR3 region has 11 residues. V was clipped by 6 bases and J by 4 bases, with 3 bases between them. CDR3 sequence reads: CASSGNEKLFF. DNA of the CDR3: TGTGCCAGCAGCGGTAATGAAAAACTGTTTTTT.

This clonotype appeared many times. The V and J genes are TRBV10-2 and TRBJ2-3, with D maybe TRBD1 (6 bases). The CDR3 has 12 amino acids. V shed 9 bases and J shed 3 bases, with 10 bases lying between them. Germline V gene data show CDR1 as WSHSY and CDR2 as SAAADI. Here the CDR3 DNA reads TGCGCCAGTCAACAGGGAACAGATACGCAGTATTTT. This gives the protein CASQQGTDTQYF.

This chain uses TRBV19 with TRBJ2-7, with 9 bases identical to TRBD1. The germline V gene encodes CDR1 LNHDA and CDR2 SQIVND (reference sequence). V was pared by 6 bases and J by 5 bases, with 2 bases of the junction left unmatched. The CDR3 has 12 residues. The CDR3 protein is CASRDRGDEQYF. The CDR3 nucleotides are TGTGCCAGTAGGGACAGGGGTGACGAGCAGTACTTC.

This clonotype was seen ten or more times. V and J are TRBV12-3 or TRBV12-4 and TRBJ2-5, with D perhaps TRBD2 (5 bases). This CDR3 has 13 residues. Trimming removed 7 bases from V and 1 base from J, with 10 bases in between. The CDR3 reads CASKSGVQETQYF. In DNA, the CDR3 is TGTGCCAGCAAATCCGGGGTCCAAGAGACCCAGTACTTC.

This clonotype was counted at least ten times. This chain links TRBV7-9 with TRBJ2-3; 8 nucleotides agree with TRBD2. This CDR3 spans 17 amino acids. Germline trimming cut 5 bases from V and 2 bases from J; bases unmatched to any gene: 12. CDR1 and CDR2 (germline): SEHNR, FQNEAQ (reference sequence). The DNA for the CDR3 is TGTGCCAGCAGCCGTGGTGAGGGCGGGAGGAACACAGATACGCAGTATTTT. It yields the protein CASSRGEGGRNTDTQYF.

This clonotype has at least ten counts. This chain uses TRBV5-1 with TRBJ2-5, with D perhaps TRBD1 or TRBD2 (5 bases each). Germline V gives CDR1 SGHRS, CDR2 YFSETQ. The CDR3 contains 14 residues. V was trimmed by 4 bases and J by 3 bases, leaving 13 bases between them. The CDR3 sequence is CASSAQGDKETQYF. CDR3 DNA sequence: TGCGCCAGCAGCGCCCAGGGAGATAAAGAGACCCAGTACTTC.

This clonotype was seen repeatedly, ten times or more. The genes are TRBV20-1 and TRBJ2-1; 9 nucleotides match TRBD2. Germline V lookup: CDR1 DFQATT, CDR2 SNEGSKA (reference sequence). The V gene end was trimmed by 3 bases and the J gene end by 0 bases; junction bases not matched to a gene: 3. The CDR3 is made up of 15 amino acids. CDR3 region: CSASATSGSYNEQFF. The CDR3 nucleotides are TGCAGTGCTAGTGCGACTAGCGGCTCCTACAATGAGCAGTTCTTC.

There are many counts of this clonotype. The chain has TRBV4-2 and TRBJ2-3; 14 bases map to TRBD2. This CDR3 comprises 17 residues. Germline CDR1 LGHNA, CDR2 YNFKEQ. V dropped 2 bases and J dropped 3; count of bases not matched to a gene: 4. DNA of the CDR3: TGTGCCAGCAGCCAAACAGGACTAGCGGGGGGTACAGATACGCAGTATTTT. Translated: CASSQTGLAGGTDTQYF.

This clonotype came up many times. The rearrangement uses TRBV10-3 and TRBJ2-5; TRBD2 matches at 9 bases. Trimming took 1 base from V and 0 from J; bases not matched to a gene: 6. This CDR3 region has 17 residues. Germline V CDR1 and CDR2: ENHRY, SYGVKD. The CDR3 protein is CAISEFSSGIYQETQYF. CDR3 coding DNA: TGTGCCATCAGTGAGTTCTCTAGCGGGATCTACCAAGAGACCCAGTACTTC.

This clonotype was recorded many times. The chain recombines TRBV29-1 with TRBJ2-1; possible D gene TRBD1, 5 bases. From germline, CDR1 is SQVTM and CDR2 ANQGSEA. V lost 4 bases and J lost 8, with 6 bases in between. The CDR3 runs 10 residues. CDR3 loop: CSVGGYEQFF. The DNA of the CDR3 is TGCAGCGTTGGGGGCTATGAGCAGTTCTTC.

With respect to this clonotype: A much bigger clone sits one base away, suggesting this may be a read error. The CDR3 here is CATSGGEGRVYEQHF. CDR3 DNA sequence: TGTGCCACCAGCGGAGGGGAGGGAAGGGTCTACGAGCAGCACTTC. The chain has TRBV15 and TRBJ2-7, with 7 positions matching TRBD2. The CDR3 is made up of 15 amino acids. CDR1 and CDR2 (germline): LNHNV, YYDKDF (reference sequence).

This clonotype occurred a few times. The V call is TRBV5-4, the J call TRBJ2-1; 11 nucleotides match TRBD2. The CDR3 runs 17 residues. The germline CDR1 and CDR2 sequences are SGHNT and YYREEE (reference sequence). V dropped 5 bases and J dropped 7; count of bases not matched to a gene: 14. The CDR3 protein is CASSSAGTSGLRNEQFF. The CDR3 DNA reads TGTGCCAGCAGTTCCGCCGGGACTAGCGGCCTGAGAAATGAGCAGTTCTTC.